Detailed here is one T cell receptor (beta chain). The antigen is unknown. CD45RO/CCR7/CD25/CD127/CD95/CD27 staining was used to isolate CD4+ naive, central memory, regulatory and stem cell-like memory cells by sorting. Germline CDR1 MNHNY, CDR2 SVGAGI (reference sequence). Trimming took 4 bases from V and 3 from J, leaving 16 bases between them. The CDR3 spans 15 residues. Expressed TCRB transcripts were sequenced after all isolated RNA was converted to cDNA. Naive, central memory and regulatory T cell samples produced a mean of approximately 3.9 million reads. TCRdb's table, derived via immunoSEQ multiplex PCR, lists solely in-frame clones and lacks some. Counted here are some 350,000 clones, less than 15% occurring once; the ten biggest clones make up about 0.016%. This specimen comes from a study of beta chain features in type 1 diabetes. Study in general: Sorted cell examination encompassed 100,000,000 or so cells across all samples.

General observations from the study: Among patients with Type 1 diabetes, TCRB CDR3s were moderately but significantly shorter in every one of the four CD4+ subsets. VDJ junctions from type 1 diabetes patients carried fewer insertions and larger deletions.

The material sequenced was naive CD4+ T cells from blood. The chain employs TRBV6-6 and TRBJ2-7; tentative D call: TRBD1 (5 bases). This TCR derives from a woman younger than 35 with type 1 diabetes. CDR3 loop: CASSFPETALYEQYF. In DNA form, the CDR3 reads TGTGCCAGCAGTTTCCCCGAGACAGCCCTCTACGAGCAGTACTTC.